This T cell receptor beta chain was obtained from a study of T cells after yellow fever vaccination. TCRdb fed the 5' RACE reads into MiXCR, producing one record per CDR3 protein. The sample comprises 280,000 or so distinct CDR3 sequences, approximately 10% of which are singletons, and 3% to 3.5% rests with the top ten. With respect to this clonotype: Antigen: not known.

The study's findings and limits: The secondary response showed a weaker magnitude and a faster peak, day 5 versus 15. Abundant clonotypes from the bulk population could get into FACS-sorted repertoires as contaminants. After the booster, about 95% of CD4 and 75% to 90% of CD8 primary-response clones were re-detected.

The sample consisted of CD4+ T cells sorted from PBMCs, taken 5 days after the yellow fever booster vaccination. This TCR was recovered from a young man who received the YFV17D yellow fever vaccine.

DNA for the CDR3: TGCGCCAGCAGCCTCGGGACCGGGCCTGAAAAACTGTTTTTT. It yields the protein CASSLGTGPEKLFF. J is TRBJ1-4 and V is TRBV5-1; tentatively, D is TRBD1 (5 bases). Germline V lookup: CDR1 SGHRS, CDR2 YFSETQ. The CDR3 has 14 amino acids. V dropped 4 bases and J dropped 7 bases, with 14 bases sitting between them.